The clone carrying this TCR beta chain was observed a single time. Method: immunoSEQ multiplex PCR; TCRdb's copy keeps in-frame clones and lacks some. The table includes roughly 100,000 clones, about 85% detected once. Germline values: CDR1 SGHRS, CDR2 YFSETQ. The CDR3 sequence is 15 residues long. J gave up 5 bases and V 2 bases, and 7 bases lay outside the gene matches. The data were taken from a study of PD-L1 blockade in urothelial cancer. Study as a whole: Timepoints chosen for blood analysis were 3 weeks (second dose) and 6 weeks after treatment start. Blood samples had a median of roughly 140,000 T cells, roughly 83,000 unique TCRs, and clonality 0.08 to 0.085.

This chain connects TRBV5-1 to TRBJ2-1; the match to TRBD1 covers 7 bases. This clonotype was sampled from a man between 45 and 60 years old with urothelial cancer. The specimen was PBMCs, collected around atezolizumab (anti-PD-L1) treatment. Here the CDR3 DNA reads TGCGCCAGCAGCTTAGGACAGGTGAATGACAATGAGCAGTTCTTC. It translates to CASSLGQVNDNEQFF.